Shown below are 2 T cell receptor beta chains from a single sample sequenced in a study of blood T cell repertoires in COVID-19. Profiled with immunoSEQ multiplex PCR; TCRdb holds only in-frame clones, not every one. The table lists about 260,000 clones, over 80% of them singletons. Input material: peripheral blood. The source is a woman aged 40 to 55 who had recovered from COVID-19.

The chain joins TRBV2 to TRBJ1-3; no definite D call. Germline loops: CDR1 SNHLY, CDR2 FYNNEI. This CDR3 is 15 amino acids long. V lost 6 bases to trimming and J lost 0 bases, with 12 bases between them. CDR3 amino acids: CASRLDGHSGNTIYF. CDR3 coding DNA: TGTGCCAGCAGACTCGATGGGCACTCTGGAAACACCATATATTTT.

The V gene is TRBV5-1, the J gene TRBJ2-5, with D possibly being TRBD1 (6 bases). Trimming removed 4 bases from V and 5 bases from J, with 15 bases in between. Germline V gene data show CDR1 as SGHRS and CDR2 as YFSETQ. There are 14 residues in the CDR3. The chain's CDR3 is CASSPNRVRETQYF. As DNA, the CDR3 is TGCGCCAGCAGCCCAAACAGGGTCCGGGAGACCCAGTACTTC.